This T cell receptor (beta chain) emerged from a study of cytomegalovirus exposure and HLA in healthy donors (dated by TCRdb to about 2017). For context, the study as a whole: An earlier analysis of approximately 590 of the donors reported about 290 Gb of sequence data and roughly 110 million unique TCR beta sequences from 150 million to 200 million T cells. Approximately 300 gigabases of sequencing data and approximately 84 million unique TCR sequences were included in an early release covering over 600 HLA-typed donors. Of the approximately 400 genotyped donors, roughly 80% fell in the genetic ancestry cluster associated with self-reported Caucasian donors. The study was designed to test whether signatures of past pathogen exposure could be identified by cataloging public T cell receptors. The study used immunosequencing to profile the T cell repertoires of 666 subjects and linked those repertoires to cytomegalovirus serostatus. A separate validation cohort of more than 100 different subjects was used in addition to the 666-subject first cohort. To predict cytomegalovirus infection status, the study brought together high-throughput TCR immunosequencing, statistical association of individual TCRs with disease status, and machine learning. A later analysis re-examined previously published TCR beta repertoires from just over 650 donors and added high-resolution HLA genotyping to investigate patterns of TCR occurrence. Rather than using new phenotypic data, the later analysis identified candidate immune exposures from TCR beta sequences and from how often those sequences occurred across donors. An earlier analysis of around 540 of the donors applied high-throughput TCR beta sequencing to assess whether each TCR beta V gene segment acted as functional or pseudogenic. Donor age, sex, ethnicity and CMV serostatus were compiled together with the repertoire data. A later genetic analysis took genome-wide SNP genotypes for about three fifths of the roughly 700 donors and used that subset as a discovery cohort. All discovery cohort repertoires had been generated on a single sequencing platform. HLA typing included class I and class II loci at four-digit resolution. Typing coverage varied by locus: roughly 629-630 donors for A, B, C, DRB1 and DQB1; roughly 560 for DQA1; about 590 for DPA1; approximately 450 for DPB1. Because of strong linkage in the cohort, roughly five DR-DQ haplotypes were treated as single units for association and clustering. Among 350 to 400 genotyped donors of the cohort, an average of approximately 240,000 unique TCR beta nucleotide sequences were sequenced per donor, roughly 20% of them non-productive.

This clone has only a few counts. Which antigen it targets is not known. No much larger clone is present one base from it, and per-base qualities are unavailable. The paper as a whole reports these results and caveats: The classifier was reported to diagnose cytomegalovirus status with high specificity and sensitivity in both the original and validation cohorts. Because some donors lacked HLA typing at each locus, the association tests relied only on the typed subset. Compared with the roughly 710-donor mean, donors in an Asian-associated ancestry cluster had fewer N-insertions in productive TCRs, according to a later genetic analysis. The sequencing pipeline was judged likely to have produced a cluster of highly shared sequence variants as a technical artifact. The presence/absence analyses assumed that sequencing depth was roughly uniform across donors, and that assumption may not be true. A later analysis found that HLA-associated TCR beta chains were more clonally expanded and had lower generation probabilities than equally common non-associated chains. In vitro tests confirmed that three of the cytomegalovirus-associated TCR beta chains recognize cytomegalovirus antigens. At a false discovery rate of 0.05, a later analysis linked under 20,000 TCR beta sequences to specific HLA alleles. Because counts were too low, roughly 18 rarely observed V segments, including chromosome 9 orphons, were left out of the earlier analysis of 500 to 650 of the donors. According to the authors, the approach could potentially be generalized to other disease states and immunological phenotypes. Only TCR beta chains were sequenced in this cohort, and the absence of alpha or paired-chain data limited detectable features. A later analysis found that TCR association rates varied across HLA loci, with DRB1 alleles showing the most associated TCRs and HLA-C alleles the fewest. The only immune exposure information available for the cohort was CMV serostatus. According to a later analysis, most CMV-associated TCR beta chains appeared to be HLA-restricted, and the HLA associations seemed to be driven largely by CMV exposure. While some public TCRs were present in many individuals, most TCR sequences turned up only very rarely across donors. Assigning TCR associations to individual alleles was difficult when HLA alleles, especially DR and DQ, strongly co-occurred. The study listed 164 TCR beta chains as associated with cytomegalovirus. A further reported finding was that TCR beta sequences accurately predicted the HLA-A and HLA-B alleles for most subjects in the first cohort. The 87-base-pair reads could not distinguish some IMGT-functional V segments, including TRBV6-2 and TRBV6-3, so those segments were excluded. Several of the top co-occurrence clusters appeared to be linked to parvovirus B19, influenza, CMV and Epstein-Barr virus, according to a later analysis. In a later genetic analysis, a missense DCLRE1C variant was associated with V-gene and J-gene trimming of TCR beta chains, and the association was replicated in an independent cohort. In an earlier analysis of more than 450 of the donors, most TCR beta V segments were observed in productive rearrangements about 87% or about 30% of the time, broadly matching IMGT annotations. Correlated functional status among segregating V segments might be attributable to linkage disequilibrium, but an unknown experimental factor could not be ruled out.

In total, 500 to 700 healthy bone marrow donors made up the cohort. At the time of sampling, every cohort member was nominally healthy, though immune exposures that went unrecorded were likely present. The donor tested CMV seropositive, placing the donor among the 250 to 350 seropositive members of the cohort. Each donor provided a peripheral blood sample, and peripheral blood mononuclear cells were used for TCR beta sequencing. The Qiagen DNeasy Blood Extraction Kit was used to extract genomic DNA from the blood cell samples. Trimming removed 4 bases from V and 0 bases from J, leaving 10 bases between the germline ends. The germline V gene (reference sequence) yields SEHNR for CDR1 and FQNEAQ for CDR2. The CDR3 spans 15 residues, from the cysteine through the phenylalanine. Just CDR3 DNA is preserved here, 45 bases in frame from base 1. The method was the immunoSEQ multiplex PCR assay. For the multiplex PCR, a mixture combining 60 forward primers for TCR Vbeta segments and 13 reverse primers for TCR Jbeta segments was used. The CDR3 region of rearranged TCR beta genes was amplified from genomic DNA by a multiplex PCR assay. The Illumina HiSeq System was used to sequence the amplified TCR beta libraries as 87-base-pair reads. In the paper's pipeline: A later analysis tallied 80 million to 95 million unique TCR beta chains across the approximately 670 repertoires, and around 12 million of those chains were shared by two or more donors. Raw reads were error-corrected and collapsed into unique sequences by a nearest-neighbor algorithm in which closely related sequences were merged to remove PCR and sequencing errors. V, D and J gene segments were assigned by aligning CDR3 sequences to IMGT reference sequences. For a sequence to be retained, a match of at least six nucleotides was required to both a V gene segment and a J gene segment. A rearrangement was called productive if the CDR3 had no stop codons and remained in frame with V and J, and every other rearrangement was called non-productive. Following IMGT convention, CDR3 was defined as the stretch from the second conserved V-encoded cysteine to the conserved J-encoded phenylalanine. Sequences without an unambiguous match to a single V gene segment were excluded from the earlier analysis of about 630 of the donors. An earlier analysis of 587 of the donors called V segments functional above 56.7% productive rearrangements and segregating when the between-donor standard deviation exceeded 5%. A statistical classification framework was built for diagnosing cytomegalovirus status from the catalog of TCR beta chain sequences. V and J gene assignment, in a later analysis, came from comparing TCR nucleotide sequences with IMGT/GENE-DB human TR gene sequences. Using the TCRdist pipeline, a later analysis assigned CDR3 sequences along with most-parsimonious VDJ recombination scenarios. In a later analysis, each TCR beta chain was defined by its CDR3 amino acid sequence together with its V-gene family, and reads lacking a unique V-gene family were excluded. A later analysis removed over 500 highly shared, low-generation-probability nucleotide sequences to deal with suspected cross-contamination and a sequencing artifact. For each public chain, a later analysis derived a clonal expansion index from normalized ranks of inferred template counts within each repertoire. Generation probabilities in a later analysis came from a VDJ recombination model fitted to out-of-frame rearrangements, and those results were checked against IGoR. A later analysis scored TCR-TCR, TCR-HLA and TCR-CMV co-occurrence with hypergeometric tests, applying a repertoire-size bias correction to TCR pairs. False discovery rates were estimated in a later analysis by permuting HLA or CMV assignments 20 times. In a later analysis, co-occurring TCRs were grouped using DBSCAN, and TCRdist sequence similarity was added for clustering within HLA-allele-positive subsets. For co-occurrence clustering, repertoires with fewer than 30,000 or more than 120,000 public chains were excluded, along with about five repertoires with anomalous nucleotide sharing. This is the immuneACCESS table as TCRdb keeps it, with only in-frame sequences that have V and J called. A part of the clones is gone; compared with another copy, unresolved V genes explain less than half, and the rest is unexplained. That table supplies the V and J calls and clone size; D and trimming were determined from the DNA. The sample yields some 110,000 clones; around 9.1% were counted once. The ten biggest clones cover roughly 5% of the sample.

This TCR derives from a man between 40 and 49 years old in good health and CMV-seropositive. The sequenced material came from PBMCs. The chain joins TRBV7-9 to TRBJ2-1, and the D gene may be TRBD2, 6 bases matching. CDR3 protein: CASSWGESSYNEQFF. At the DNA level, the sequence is TGTGCCAGCAGCTGGGGGGAGAGCTCCTACAATGAGCAGTTCTTC.